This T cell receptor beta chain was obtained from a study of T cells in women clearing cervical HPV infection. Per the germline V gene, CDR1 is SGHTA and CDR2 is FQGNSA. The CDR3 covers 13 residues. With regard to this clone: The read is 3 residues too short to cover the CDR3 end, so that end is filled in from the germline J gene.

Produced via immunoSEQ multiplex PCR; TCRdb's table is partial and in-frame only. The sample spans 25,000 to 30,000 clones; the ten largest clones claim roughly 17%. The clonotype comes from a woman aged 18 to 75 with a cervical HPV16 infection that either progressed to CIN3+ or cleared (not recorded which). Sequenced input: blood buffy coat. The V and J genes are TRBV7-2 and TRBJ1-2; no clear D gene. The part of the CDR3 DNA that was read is TGTGCCAGCAGCTTATTTCGCTCCTACGAC. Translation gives CASSLFRSYD. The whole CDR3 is CASSLFRSYDYTF.